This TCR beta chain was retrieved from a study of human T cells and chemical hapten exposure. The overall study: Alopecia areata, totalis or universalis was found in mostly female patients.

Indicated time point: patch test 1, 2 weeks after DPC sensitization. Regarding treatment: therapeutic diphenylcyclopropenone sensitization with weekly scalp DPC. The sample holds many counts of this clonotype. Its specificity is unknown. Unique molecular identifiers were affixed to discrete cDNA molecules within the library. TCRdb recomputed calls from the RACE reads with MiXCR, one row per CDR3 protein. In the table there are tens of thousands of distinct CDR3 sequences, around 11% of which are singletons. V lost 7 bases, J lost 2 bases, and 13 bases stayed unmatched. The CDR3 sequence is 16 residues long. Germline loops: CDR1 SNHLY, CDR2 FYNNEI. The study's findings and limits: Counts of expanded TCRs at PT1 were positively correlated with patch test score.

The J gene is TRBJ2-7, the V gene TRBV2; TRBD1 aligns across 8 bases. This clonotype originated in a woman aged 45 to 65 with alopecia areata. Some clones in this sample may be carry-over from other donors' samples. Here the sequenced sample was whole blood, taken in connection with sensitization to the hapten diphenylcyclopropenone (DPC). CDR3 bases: TGTGCCAGCAAATTCTTCCCCGGGACAGGAACCTACGAGCAGTACTTC. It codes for CASKFFPGTGTYEQYF.